The present entry profiles one TCR beta chain with its context. Its antigen is currently unknown. With the ViraFEST assay, the study expanded antigen-specific CD4+ T cells using viral peptide pools, then sequenced them. Scientists isolated CD4+ T cells after a roughly 10-day culture period ended. The vaccine given was either BNT162b2 or mRNA-1273, in two doses. The record originates from a study of vaccination effects on CD4 cells after COVID-19. Germline lookup yields CDR1 LNHDA and CDR2 SQIVND (reference sequence). V lost 5 bases and J 7 bases, leaving 12 bases between the germline ends. The CDR3 loop spans 14 amino acids. Sequencing was performed with immunoSEQ multiplex PCR; in TCRdb, only in-frame clones are kept and a portion is missing. The sample lists about 31,000 clones; over 60% were seen once.

This chain connects TRBV19 to TRBJ1-6, with a possible D match to TRBD1 (6 bases). This sample comprised CD4+ T cells from PBMCs cultured with SARS-CoV-2 spike peptides, obtained after COVID-19 vaccination. This TCR was sampled from a human donor who received a COVID-19 vaccine. The CDR3 here is CASSVQGLNSPLHF. The CDR3 bases are TGTGCCAGTAGTGTACAGGGATTGAATTCACCCCTCCACTTT. The complete variable domain, with remaining parts taken from reference TRBV19 and TRBJ1-6, reads DGGITQSPKYLFRKEGQNVTLSCEQNLNHDAMYWYRQDPGQGLRLIYYSQIVNDFQKGDIAEGYSVSREKKESFPLTVTSAQKNPTAFYLCASSVQGLNSPLHFGNGTRLTVT.